The 32 T cell receptor beta chains presented below share a single source sample, sequenced in a study of OX40 agonist ivuxolimab in advanced cancers. To prepare the library, the immunoSEQ multiplex PCR assay was applied. TCRdb holds this immuneACCESS table with in-frame rearrangements only. Some clones are missing; in checked studies, unresolved V genes explain under half, and the rest has no known cause. Recorded for this sample are 95,000 to 100,000 clones; roughly 80% of them occurred a single time. The ten largest make up 1.4% to 1.5% of the sample. The material was CD4+ or CD8+ T cells sorted from blood, obtained in a trial of the OX40 agonist ivuxolimab. The origin of the receptors is an adult with an advanced solid tumor such as melanoma, head and neck, liver or kidney cancer.

J is TRBJ2-1 and V is TRBV21-1. TRBV21-1 is listed as a pseudogene. The CDR3 length is 14 residues. The CDR3 sequence is CASSKGTSYNEQFF. Here the CDR3 DNA reads TGTGCCAGCAGCAAAGGAACGTCTTACAATGAGCAGTTCTTC.

This chain links TRBV4-1 with TRBJ2-5; 12 nucleotides match TRBD2. The CDR3 covers 17 residues. Per germline, CDR1 MGHRA and CDR2 YSYEKL. J gave up 8 bases and V 1 base, and 11 bases lay outside the gene matches. The CDR3 DNA sequence: TGCGCCAGCAGCCAAGCCACCGGGACTAGCGGGCGTCAAACCCAGTACTTC. Translating it yields CASSQATGTSGRQTQYF.

The CDR3 bases are TGTGCCAGCAGCCAAGGGGAGTTAGATACGCAGTATTTT. It specifies CASSQGELDTQYF. This chain uses TRBV4-2 with TRBJ2-3; TRBD2 is a possible D gene (5 bases). The CDR3 spans 13 residues. Germline assignment: CDR1 LGHNA and CDR2 YNFKEQ. The V end was cut by 1 base, the J end by 5 bases, with 7 bases between.

The J gene is TRBJ1-3, the V gene TRBV7-6, with a possible D match to TRBD1 (5 bases). The germline V gene has CDR1 SGHVS and CDR2 FNYEAQ. The CDR3 sequence is 14 residues long. V lost 3 bases, J lost 3 bases, and 9 bases lay in between. The CDR3 is CASSFAGSGNTIYF. CDR3 nucleotides: TGTGCCAGCAGCTTTGCAGGGAGTGGAAACACCATATATTTT. Based on the CDR3 plus reference TRBV7-6 and TRBJ1-3, the full variable domain is GAGVSQSPRYKVTKRGQDVALRCDPISGHVSLYWYRQALGQGPEFLTYFNYEAQQDKSGLPNDRFSAERPEGSISTLTIQRTEQRDSAMYRCASSFAGSGNTIYFGEGSWLTVV.

This clone was found once. The chain is built from TRBV7-3 and TRBJ2-6; possibly TRBD1 for D (5 bases). The CDR3 is 17 amino acids. The V gene's germline CDR1 is SGHTA and CDR2 FQGTGA. Deletions cut 5 bases from V and 0 bases from J, with 14 bases between. The DNA of the CDR3 is TGTGCCAGCAGCCGAGCAGGGCAAGGCTCTGGGGCCAACGTCCTGACTTTC. Encoded protein: CASSRAGQGSGANVLTF.

The count of this clone is one. The chain links TRBV5-1 to TRBJ2-5; TRBD2 is a possible D gene (6 bases). The closer fit of TRBJ2-7 to the DNA end suggests the J call may be wrong. This CDR3 contains 15 residues. Germline CDR1 and CDR2: SGHRS and YFSETQ. This CDR3 reads CASRNRGLDSYEQYF. CDR3 DNA sequence: TGCGCCAGCCGAAACCGGGGGTTGGATTCCTACGAGCAGTACTTC.

On this clone itself: The junction and the germline gene differ at one end; a read error may be behind it. The chain carries TRBV18 and TRBJ1-2; 8 nucleotides line up with TRBD1. Germline V gene sequence: CDR1 KGHSH, CDR2 LQKENI. This CDR3 is 16 amino acids long. The CDR3 sequence: CASSPRVNRGDYGYTF. CDR3 bases: TGTGCCAGCTCTCCACGGGTCAACAGGGGGGACTATGGCTACACCTTC.

The V gene is TRBV27, the J gene TRBJ1-6; no definite D call. Trimming took off 2 bases at V and 7 bases at J, with 9 bases between the two ends. CDR3 length: 14 residues. CDR1 and CDR2 (germline): MNHEY, SMNVEV (reference sequence). CDR3 residues: CASSLGTYNSPLHF. CDR3 in DNA: TGTGCCAGCAGTTTAGGCACGTACAATTCACCCCTCCACTTT.

This chain connects TRBV29-1 to TRBJ2-7; maybe TRBD1 (7 bases). V lost 5 bases and J 6 bases, leaving 20 bases between the germline ends. The V gene's germline CDR1 is SQVTM and CDR2 ANQGSEA. The CDR3 length is 14 residues. CDR3 protein: CSVRETGKSGEQYF. The CDR3 nucleotides are TGCAGCGTTCGGGAGACAGGGAAGTCCGGCGAGCAGTACTTC.

This rearrangement joins TRBV4-1 to TRBJ2-1; maybe TRBD1 (5 bases). The CDR3 is 14 amino acids. The V gene lost 4 bases and the J gene lost 0 bases, with 7 bases spanning the gap. Looked up from germline, CDR1 is MGHRA and CDR2 is YSYEKL. The CDR3 loop is CASSRGGSYNEQFF. As DNA, the CDR3 is TGCGCCAGCAGCCGGGGCGGCTCCTACAATGAGCAGTTCTTC.

This clone was recorded at least ten times. The CDR3 is CAWSVDRSYGYTF. In nucleotides, the CDR3 is TGTGCCTGGAGTGTAGACAGGAGTTACGGCTACACCTTC. The chain joins TRBV30 to TRBJ1-2, with D possibly being TRBD1 (6 bases). CDR1 is GTSNPN and CDR2 is SVGIG in the germline V gene (reference sequence). Deletions cut 0 bases from V and 8 bases from J, with 13 bases between. CDR3 length equals 13 residues.

The V call is TRBV10-3, the J call TRBJ1-4, with TRBD1 matching 9 bases. The V gene's germline CDR1 is ENHRY and CDR2 SYGVKD. CDR3 length equals 14 residues. Unmatched junction bases numbered 2, after V lost 4 bases and J lost 5 bases. CDR3 DNA sequence: TGTGCCATCAGTGCCGGGACAGGGAATGAAAAACTGTTTTTT. Translated: CAISAGTGNEKLFF.

V usage is TRBV12-5 and J usage is TRBJ2-5; no reliable D call. This CDR3 region has 12 residues. Germline V gives CDR1 LGHNT, CDR2 FRNRAP. Trimming cost V 2 bases and J 7 bases, with 8 bases left between them. Here the CDR3 DNA reads TGTGCTAGTGGTTTGTCGCACGCGACCCAGTACTTC. Translating it yields CASGLSHATQYF.

The chain employs TRBV28 and TRBJ2-1; TRBD2 matches 12 bases. Trimming cost V 3 bases and J 6 bases; bases outside gene matches: 6. CDR1 is MDHEN and CDR2 is SYDVKM in the germline V gene. CDR3 length: 16 residues. The CDR3, as DNA: TGTGCCAGCAGTTTGCCTAGCGGGGGGGCGATCAATGAGCAGTTCTTC. This sequence encodes CASSLPSGGAINEQFF. The full variable domain, rest sourced from reference TRBV28 and TRBJ2-1, is DVKVTQSSRYLVKRTGEKVFLECVQDMDHENMFWYRQDPGLGLRLIYFSYDVKMKEKGDIPEGYSVSREKKERFSLILESASTNQTSMYLCASSLPSGGAINEQFFGPGTRLTVL.

The V call is TRBV6-5, the J call TRBJ1-2; perhaps TRBD1 as D (6 bases). Germline CDR1 MNHEY, CDR2 SVGAGI. This CDR3 has 15 amino acids. V lost 7 bases and J lost 0, with 15 bases in between. CDR3 DNA: TGTGCCAGCACCAAGTCGTCAGGGGCTAACTATGGCTACACCTTC. It codes for CASTKSSGANYGYTF.

The genes are TRBV29-1 and TRBJ2-1; TRBD2 aligns across 9 bases. CDR1 and CDR2 (germline): SQVTM, ANQGSEA. Unmatched junction bases numbered 5, after V lost 5 bases and J lost 0 bases. CDR3 size: 15 residues. In DNA, the CDR3 is TGCAGCGTTAGGCTTAGCGGGAGCTCCTACAATGAGCAGTTCTTC. Its translation: CSVRLSGSSYNEQFF.

The chain has TRBV19 and TRBJ2-5, with D hard to call. The V end lost 4 bases, the J end lost 2 bases, and 11 bases lay between the germline ends. This CDR3 spans 14 amino acids. Germline lookup yields CDR1 LNHDA and CDR2 SQIVND (reference sequence). The CDR3 loop is CASSSTVTQETQYF. The CDR3 region has the DNA TGTGCCAGTAGTAGTACAGTTACACAAGAGACCCAGTACTTC.

V is TRBV20-1 and J is TRBJ2-7; unclear D gene. V was pared by 6 bases and J by 5 bases, with 11 bases between. The CDR3 has 11 amino acids. CDR1 and CDR2 (germline): DFQATT, SNEGSKA (reference sequence). The CDR3, as DNA: TGCAGTGCATCTCCCGAGGACGAGCAGTACTTC. This encodes CSASPEDEQYF.

This clone was counted once. The J gene is TRBJ1-2, the V gene TRBV11-2; D is unclear. V was shortened by 6 bases and J by 0 bases, with 14 bases between the two germline ends. CDR1 and CDR2 from the germline V gene are SGHAT and FQNNGV. The length of the CDR3 is 15 residues. This chain's CDR3 is CASSMTTVPNYGYTF. The DNA of the CDR3 is TGTGCCAGCAGTATGACGACGGTCCCTAACTATGGCTACACCTTC. Full variable domain (outside the CDR3, taken from reference TRBV11-2 and TRBJ1-2): EAGVAQSPRYKIIEKRQSVAFWCNPISGHATLYWYQQILGQGPKLLIQFQNNGVVDDSQLPKDRFSAERLKGVDSTLKIQPAKLEDSAVYLCASSMTTVPNYGYTFGSGTRLTVV.

This sequence joins TRBV28 and TRBJ2-6; 7 bases align to TRBD1. The CDR3 loop spans 18 amino acids. Germline assignment: CDR1 MDHEN and CDR2 SYDVKM. Unmatched junction bases numbered 12, after V lost 7 bases and J lost 0 bases. The CDR3: CASTILPGQISGANVLTF. The CDR3 DNA is TGTGCCAGCACCATACTACCGGGACAGATCTCTGGGGCCAACGTCCTGACTTTC.

The chain links TRBV29-1 to TRBJ1-1; D not resolved. This CDR3 spans 13 amino acids. V dropped 7 bases and J dropped 0 bases, with 12 bases sitting between them. The germline V gene encodes CDR1 SQVTM and CDR2 ANQGSEA. This CDR3 is CSAVGRMNTEAFF. The DNA of the CDR3 is TGCAGCGCTGTAGGACGGATGAACACTGAAGCTTTCTTT.

V is TRBV28 and J is TRBJ2-5; no clear D. This CDR3 is 11 amino acids long. V was clipped by 3 bases and J by 5 bases, with 4 bases between them. The germline V gene encodes CDR1 MDHEN and CDR2 SYDVKM. The CDR3 loop reads CASSFLETQYF. The CDR3, as DNA: TGTGCCAGCAGTTTCCTGGAGACCCAGTACTTC. The full variable domain, in which reference TRBV28 and TRBJ2-5 provide the parts outside the CDR3, is DVKVTQSSRYLVKRTGEKVFLECVQDMDHENMFWYRQDPGLGLRLIYFSYDVKMKEKGDIPEGYSVSREKKERFSLILESASTNQTSMYLCASSFLETQYFGPGTRLLVL.

This chain links TRBV18 with TRBJ2-5; TRBD2 might be the D (5 bases). Germline V gene data show CDR1 as KGHSH and CDR2 as LQKENI. Between the trimmed V and J ends, which lost 3 bases and 5 bases, there was a span of 10 bases. The CDR3 spans 13 residues. CDR3 sequence reads: CASSPNRGETQYF. The CDR3 DNA is TGTGCCAGCTCACCGAATAGAGGGGAGACCCAGTACTTC. Variable domain in full (rest from reference TRBV18 and TRBJ2-5): NAGVMQNPRHLVRRRGQEARLRCSPMKGHSHVYWYRQLPEEGLKFMVYLQKENIIDESGMPKERFSAEFPKEGPSILRIQQVVRGDSAAYFCASSPNRGETQYFGPGTRLLVL.

The V and J genes are TRBV2 and TRBJ1-2, with D perhaps matching TRBD1 (6 bases). Trimming removed 7 bases from V and 4 bases from J, with 16 bases in between. The CDR3 runs 14 residues. Germline V CDR1 and CDR2: SNHLY, FYNNEI. CDR3 in amino acids: CASNVRGPGYGYTF. The CDR3 DNA reads TGTGCCAGCAACGTCAGGGGCCCTGGCTATGGCTACACCTTC.

This rearrangement joins TRBV5-1 to TRBJ2-3; 12 bases agree with TRBD2. Looked up from germline, CDR1 is SGHRS and CDR2 is YFSETQ. V trimming: 0 bases; J trimming: 3 bases; junction bases outside the gene matches: 5. CDR3 length: 17 residues. The CDR3 region is CASSLGASGRATDTQYF. The CDR3, as DNA: TGCGCCAGCAGCTTGGGAGCTAGCGGGAGGGCAACAGATACGCAGTATTTT.

The chain is built from TRBV5-4 and TRBJ1-2, with 7 positions matching TRBD1. The CDR3 length is 13 residues. Germline V gene lookup returns CDR1 SGHNT and CDR2 YYREEE (reference sequence). Unmatched junction bases numbered 5, after V lost 2 bases and J lost 7 bases. DNA of the CDR3: TGTGCCAGCAGCTTCAGTAGGGGGCTTGGCTACACCTTC. Protein: CASSFSRGLGYTF.

CDR3 protein: CASSHGRGTDTQYF. The CDR3 DNA sequence: TGCGCCAGCAGTCACGGGCGGGGGACAGATACGCAGTATTTT. V gene TRBV10-2 combines with J gene TRBJ2-3, with TRBD2 identical over 7 bases. The CDR3 has 14 residues. V was clipped by 5 bases and J by 3 bases; unmatched bases: 5. Per the germline V gene, CDR1 is WSHSY and CDR2 is SAAADI.

The chain employs TRBV5-1 and TRBJ2-7, with 10 positions matching TRBD1. CDR3 length: 15 amino acids. The J segment lost 6 bases and the V segment lost 5 bases, leaving 11 bases of the junction unmatched. The germline V gene has CDR1 SGHRS and CDR2 YFSETQ. CDR3 residues: CASSLTGTGASEQYF. For the CDR3, the DNA is TGCGCCAGCAGTTTAACCGGGACAGGGGCTAGCGAGCAGTACTTC.

This rearrangement joins TRBV28 to TRBJ2-6, with 10 bases that match TRBD2. The CDR3 totals 17 residues. The germline CDR1 and CDR2 sequences are MDHEN and SYDVKM. J was trimmed by 3 bases and V by 1 base; bases with no gene match: 3. CDR3 protein: CASSLYTSGVGANVLTF. Here the CDR3 DNA reads TGTGCCAGCAGTTTATATACTAGCGGGGTTGGGGCCAACGTCCTGACTTTC.

The V and J genes are TRBV11-2 and TRBJ2-5; 8 positions match TRBD2. The trim removed 10 bases at V and 5 bases at J, leaving 15 bases unmatched. The CDR3 covers 15 residues. The germline V gene has CDR1 SGHAT and CDR2 FQNNGV. The DNA for the CDR3 is TGTGCCACCGCACGGGGAGCGGGGGTGGGGGAGACCCAGTACTTC. The encoded protein is CATARGAGVGETQYF.

The CDR3 here is CASSQDGQRDSPLHF. CDR3 nucleotide sequence: TGTGCCAGCAGCCAAGATGGACAGCGAGATTCACCCCTCCACTTT. The gene calls are TRBV7-9 and TRBJ1-6, with a weak D call TRBD1 (6 bases). This CDR3 is 15 amino acids long. Germline-derived CDR1 and CDR2 are SEHNR and FQNEAQ (reference sequence). The V and J ends lost 5 bases and 8 bases respectively, with 16 bases between them.

This clone came up once. CDR3 coding DNA: TGTGCCAGCAGGGCCGGACCGTACAATGAGCAGTTCTTC. Translation gives CASRAGPYNEQFF. The V call is TRBV5-6, the J call TRBJ2-1; D gene uncertain. This CDR3 comprises 13 residues. Germline V gene lookup returns CDR1 SGHDT and CDR2 YYEEEE. V was clipped by 5 bases and J by 4 bases, with 10 bases between them.